This T cell receptor (beta chain) was sequenced during a study of blood T cell repertoires in COVID-19. Study background: The analysed material was cDNA or gDNA that came from T cells, B-cell-depleted T cells, or PBMCs.

Germline CDR1 and CDR2: SGHRS and YFSETQ. The CDR3 has 13 amino acids. The ends lost 7 bases at V and 8 bases at J; junction bases unmatched: 9. TCRdb's copy holds only in-frame clones and misses some; the assay was immunoSEQ multiplex PCR. The sample yields about 150,000 clones, 60% to 85% seen once. The chain carries TRBV5-1 and TRBJ1-1; 9 bases align to TRBD1. This clonotype was obtained from a man between 50 and 59 years old with acute or convalescent COVID-19. The sequenced sample was peripheral blood. The CDR3 protein is CASSPGQGLEAFF. CDR3 DNA sequence: TGCGCCAGCTCACCGGGACAGGGCTTGGAAGCTTTCTTT.